This is a list of T cell receptor beta chains from one sample in a study of T cell responses to AZD1222 COVID-19 vaccine. The method was immunoSEQ multiplex PCR; TCRdb's version includes in-frame clones alone and lacks a portion of them. This repertoire shows tens of thousands of clones, around 90% found once; its top ten account for over 30%. This specimen was peripheral blood, taken 28 days after the second AZD1222 dose. All receptors come from an adult who received the AZD1222 COVID-19 vaccine. The CDR3 runs from the conserved cysteine through the conserved F or W. A D gene is named only where the DNA matches it firmly. Not all rows give a size; the values are once, few, many and, for expanded clones, a class.

-	TRBV7-9	TRBJ2-5	TRBD1	CASSARQGAQETQYF	TGTGCCAGCAGCGCCCGACAGGGGGCACAAGAGACCCAGTACTTC
-	TRBV7-6	TRBJ2-7	-	CASSLVNRGSYEQYF	TGTGCCAGCAGCTTAGTTAATCGGGGGAGCTACGAGCAGTACTTC
-	TRBV7-2	TRBJ1-5	-	CASSLVQYQPQHF	TGTGCCAGCAGCTTAGTACAGTATCAGCCCCAGCATTTT
-	TRBV5-4	TRBJ2-7	TRBD2	CASRLSGGAGEQYF	TGTGCCAGCAGATTAAGCGGGGGGGCCGGCGAGCAGTACTTC
-	TRBV3-1/TRBV3-2	TRBJ2-6	-	CASSQEGGRSPGANVLTF	TGTGCCAGCAGCCAAGAGGGGGGCAGGTCCCCTGGGGCCAACGTCCTGACTTTC
-	TRBV6-1	TRBJ2-1	TRBD1	CASSGLGQSPYNEQFF	TGTGCCAGCAGTGGTTTGGGACAGTCGCCCTACAATGAGCAGTTCTTC
-	TRBV7-9	TRBJ2-3	-	CASSLAAGGTDTQYF	TGTGCCAGCAGCTTAGCGGCAGGGGGCACAGATACGCAGTATTTT
-	TRBV19	TRBJ2-3	-	CASNSVAAGTDTQYF	TGTGCCAGTAATTCGGTAGCGGCGGGCACAGATACGCAGTATTTT
-	TRBV9	TRBJ2-5	TRBD2	CASSSGLAGAQETQYF	TGTGCCAGCAGCTCCGGACTAGCGGGAGCTCAAGAGACCCAGTACTTC
-	TRBV25-1	TRBJ1-2	-	CASSPAGAPNYGYTF	TGTGCCAGCTCCCCAGCCGGGGCCCCTAACTATGGCTACACCTTC
few	TRBV11-3	TRBJ2-1	TRBD2	CASSLGGVSYNEQFF	TGTGCCAGCAGCTTGGGGGGGGTCTCCTACAATGAGCAGTTCTTC
-	TRBV9	TRBJ1-4	-	CASSVDGLGFEKLFF	TGTGCCAGCAGCGTAGACGGGCTCGGGTTCGAAAAACTGTTTTTT
-	TRBV25-1	TRBJ2-7	TRBD1	CASSEYVGQEQYF	TGTGCCAGCAGTGAATATGTGGGACAGGAGCAGTACTTC
-	TRBV10-2	TRBJ1-2	-	CASSDAGNYGYTF	TGCGCCAGCAGTGATGCAGGAAACTATGGCTACACCTTC
-	TRBV19	TRBJ1-1	-	CASSIQNTEAFF	TGTGCCAGTAGTATACAGAACACTGAAGCTTTCTTT
-	TRBV29-1	TRBJ2-2	-	CSVEYGGGGTGELFF	TGCAGCGTTGAATACGGCGGGGGCGGCACCGGGGAGCTGTTTTTT
-	TRBV5-4	TRBJ2-7	TRBD2	CASSPRGRSYEQYF	TGTGCCAGCAGCCCGCGCGGGAGATCCTACGAGCAGTACTTC
-	TRBV11-2	TRBJ2-7	TRBD2	CASSLGRGTSGGIRKYF	TGTGCCAGCAGCTTGGGGAGAGGGACTAGCGGGGGGATTAGGAAGTACTTC
-	TRBV7-2	TRBJ2-6	-	CASSLYGRGSGANVLTF	TGTGCCAGCAGCTTATACGGTCGCGGCTCTGGGGCCAACGTCCTGACTTTC
-	TRBV19	TRBJ1-1	TRBD1	CASSPRTGTGNTEAFF	TGTGCCAGTAGTCCCCGTACCGGGACAGGGAACACTGAAGCTTTCTTT
-	TRBV9	TRBJ2-2	-	CASSVDDRPLYTGELFF	TGTGCCAGCAGCGTAGATGACAGGCCTCTTTACACCGGGGAGCTGTTTTTT
few	TRBV11-2	TRBJ1-6	-	CASSLGGGTGPMALHF	TGTGCCAGCAGCTTAGGCGGGGGGACGGGCCCTATGGCCCTCCACTTT
-	TRBV11-3	TRBJ2-7	TRBD1	CASSFASGQGYEQYF	TGTGCCAGCAGCTTTGCCTCGGGACAGGGGTACGAGCAGTACTTC
once	TRBV6-1	TRBJ1-2	-	CASSEPRGYGYTF	TGTGCCAGCAGTGAACCCCGTGGGTATGGCTACACCTTC
-	TRBV19	TRBJ1-2	-	CASSAPPTDYGYTF	TGTGCCAGTAGTGCCCCCCCCACAGACTATGGCTACACCTTC
-	TRBV10-1	TRBJ2-7	-	CASSESGRDEQYF	TGCGCCAGCAGTGAGTCCGGTCGAGACGAGCAGTACTTC
-	TRBV6-5	TRBJ2-1	TRBD1	CASTRDRGYSDEQFF	TGTGCCAGCACCCGGGACAGGGGGTACTCGGATGAGCAGTTCTTC
-	TRBV4-3	TRBJ1-2	TRBD1	CASSQEGTAYGYTF	TGCGCCAGCAGCCAAGAGGGGACAGCGTATGGCTACACCTTC
-	TRBV27	TRBJ2-3	TRBD1	CASSLSPDRGADTQYF	TGTGCCAGCAGTTTATCTCCGGACAGGGGCGCAGATACGCAGTATTTT
-	TRBV4-2	TRBJ1-2	-	CASSQDRTVPYGYTF	TGTGCCAGCAGCCAAGATAGGACGGTCCCCTATGGCTACACCTTC
-	TRBV5-4	TRBJ1-2	-	CASSIADYGYTF	TGTGCCAGCAGCATCGCGGACTATGGCTACACCTTC
-	TRBV7-8	TRBJ2-2	TRBD2	CASSLVSGGARRTGELFF	TGTGCCAGCAGCTTAGTATCGGGGGGGGCCCGGAGAACCGGGGAGCTGTTTTTT
once	TRBV5-4	TRBJ2-5	-	CASSLASQETQYF	TGTGCCAGCAGCTTGGCTTCTCAAGAGACCCAGTACTTC
-	TRBV4-3	TRBJ1-2	-	CASSQVLQGAYGYTF	TGCGCCAGCAGCCAAGTCCTGCAAGGAGCCTATGGCTACACCTTC
-	TRBV9	TRBJ1-1	-	CASSVGLRDISDTEAFF	TGTGCCAGCAGCGTAGGTCTCAGGGATATTTCTGACACTGAAGCTTTCTTT
-	TRBV29-1	TRBJ1-1	-	CSVKDSMNTEAFF	TGCAGCGTTAAAGACAGCATGAACACTGAAGCTTTCTTT
-	TRBV5-4	TRBJ2-2	-	CASSLAGRGTGELFF	TGTGCCAGCAGCTTAGCCGGGCGGGGCACCGGGGAGCTGTTTTTT
-	TRBV5-6	TRBJ2-7	-	CASSPNPGRTYEQYF	TGTGCCAGCAGCCCGAACCCGGGAAGGACCTACGAGCAGTACTTC
once	TRBV13	TRBJ1-6	-	CASSSGRPGSPLHF	TGTGCCAGCAGCTCGGGACGGCCCGGCTCACCCCTCCACTTT
-	TRBV29-1	TRBJ1-1	-	CSVEEVGIRGKTEAFF	TGCAGCGTTGAAGAGGTTGGTATTAGGGGTAAAACTGAAGCTTTCTTT
-	TRBV5-1	TRBJ1-4	-	CASSLGGFGEKLFF	TGCGCCAGCAGCTTGGGCGGGTTTGGCGAAAAACTGTTTTTT
-	TRBV19	TRBJ1-3	TRBD1	CASSIKGTGNPGNTIYF	TGTGCCAGTAGTATAAAGGGGACAGGGAACCCTGGAAACACCATATATTTT
-	TRBV6-2/TRBV6-3	TRBJ2-7	-	CASSALGAFSYEQYF	TGTGCCAGCAGCGCCCTAGGCGCATTCTCCTACGAGCAGTACTTC
few	TRBV6-5	TRBJ1-5	-	CASSYFGGNQPQHF	TGTGCCAGCAGTTACTTTGGGGGGAATCAGCCCCAGCATTTT
-	TRBV18	TRBJ1-1	-	CASSPLQNIEEAFF	TGTGCCAGCTCACCCCTACAGAATATAGAAGAAGCTTTCTTT
-	TRBV14	TRBJ2-5	-	CASSQDSGLQETQYF	TGTGCCAGCAGCCAAGACTCAGGGTTACAAGAGACCCAGTACTTC
-	TRBV6-5	TRBJ1-2	-	CASSYSRGAGYTF	TGTGCCAGCAGTTACTCAAGGGGGGCTGGCTACACCTTC
-	TRBV6-5	TRBJ1-2	-	CASRLIQDYGYTF	TGTGCCAGCAGGCTTATCCAAGACTATGGCTACACCTTC
-	TRBV11-2	TRBJ2-3	TRBD1	CASSLVRGRLTDTQYF	TGTGCCAGCAGCTTAGTGAGGGGGCGACTGACAGATACGCAGTATTTT
-	TRBV5-1	TRBJ1-1	-	CASSFPQANTEAFF	TGCGCCAGCAGCTTCCCTCAAGCGAACACTGAAGCTTTCTTT
-	TRBV12-3/TRBV12-4	TRBJ2-3	-	CASSHSTDTQYF	TGTGCCAGCAGTCATTCGACAGATACGCAGTATTTT
-	TRBV5-1	TRBJ2-7	TRBD1	CASSLDGTGIDEQYF	TGCGCCAGCAGCTTGGATGGGACAGGGATCGACGAGCAGTACTTC